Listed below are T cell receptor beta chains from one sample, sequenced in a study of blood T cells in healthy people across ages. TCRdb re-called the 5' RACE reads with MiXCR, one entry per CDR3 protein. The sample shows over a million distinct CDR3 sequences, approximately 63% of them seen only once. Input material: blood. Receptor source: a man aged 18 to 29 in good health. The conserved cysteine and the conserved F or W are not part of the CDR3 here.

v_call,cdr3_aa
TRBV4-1,ASSQERASGRPSSYNEQF
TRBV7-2,ASSHLGGEYEQY
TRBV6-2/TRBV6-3,ASGTTYNEQF
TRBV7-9,ASREDRGAYGYT
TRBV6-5,ASSPRAAANTEAF
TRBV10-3,AIRVTGESHYEQY
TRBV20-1,SARGFSRDRASTDTQY
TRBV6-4,ASSDHGQVDEQF
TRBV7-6,ASSSQTERTGELF
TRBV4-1,ASSHTGLDEQY
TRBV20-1,SVSERYVNEQF
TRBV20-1,SARLGVAVEAPGANVLT
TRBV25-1,ASSERQEKGGKLF
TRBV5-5,ASSLVSGNDNEQF